This T cell receptor beta chain appears in the sequencing data of a study of cytomegalovirus exposure and HLA in healthy donors listed by TCRdb under 2017. In the study overall: An earlier analysis of approximately 550 of the donors reported 276 Gb of sequence data and roughly 110 million unique TCR beta sequences from about 180 million T cells. Roughly 300 gigabases of sequencing data and 80 million or so unique TCR sequences were included in an early release covering roughly 700 HLA-typed donors. Of the approximately 370 genotyped donors, 81% were placed in the genetic ancestry cluster associated with self-reported Caucasian donors. The aim of the study was to test whether cataloging public T cell receptors could identify signatures of past pathogen exposure. Using immunosequencing, the study profiled T cell repertoires from about 620 subjects and related those repertoires to cytomegalovirus serostatus. A separate validation cohort of 100 to 150 different subjects was used in addition to the roughly 670-subject first cohort. The study combined high-throughput TCR immunosequencing, statistical association of individual TCRs with disease status, and machine learning to predict cytomegalovirus infection status. A later analysis re-analyzed previously published TCR beta repertoires from approximately 670 donors and added high-resolution HLA genotyping to study TCR occurrence patterns. Rather than drawing on any new phenotypic data, the later analysis identified candidate immune exposures from TCR beta sequences and the way those sequences occurred across donors. In an earlier analysis of 550 to 700 of the donors, high-throughput TCR beta sequencing was used to judge whether each TCR beta V gene segment behaved as functional or pseudogenic. Alongside the repertoire data, information on donor age, sex, ethnicity and CMV serostatus was compiled. A later genetic analysis used genome-wide SNP genotypes for about 65% of the roughly 700 donors, treating that subset as a discovery cohort. Every repertoire in the discovery cohort had been generated on one and the same sequencing platform. Both class I and class II loci were covered by HLA typing, at four-digit resolution. The number of typed donors differed by locus: roughly 629-630 for A, B, C, DRB1 and DQB1; 500 to 550 for DQA1; 606 for DPA1; and around 490 for DPB1. Because of strong linkage in the cohort, roughly five DR-DQ haplotypes were treated as single units for association and clustering. Among around 400 genotyped donors of the cohort, an average of roughly 230,000 unique TCR beta nucleotide sequences was sequenced per donor, of which approximately 19% were non-productive. The full study reports these points: Correlated functional status among segregating V segments might be attributable to linkage disequilibrium, but an unknown experimental factor could not be ruled out. Because HLA typing was unavailable for some donors at each locus, only the typed subset was used in association tests. Over 15 rarely observed V segments, including chromosome 9 orphons, were excluded from the earlier analysis of approximately 600 of the donors because counts were too low. An earlier analysis of some 590 of the donors showed that most TCR beta V segments appeared in productive rearrangements either about 87% or about 30% of the time, which broadly matched IMGT annotations. Roughly uniform sequencing depth across donors was assumed in presence/absence analyses, although this assumption may not hold. Some IMGT-functional V segments, including TRBV6-2 and TRBV6-3, could not be distinguished by the 87-base-pair reads and were therefore excluded. In a later genetic analysis, a missense DCLRE1C variant was associated with V-gene and J-gene trimming of TCR beta chains, and the association was replicated in an independent cohort. A few of the identified cytomegalovirus-associated TCR beta chains were confirmed in vitro to be specific for cytomegalovirus antigens. While some public TCRs were present in many individuals, most TCR sequences turned up only very rarely across donors. In the study, approximately 150 TCR beta chains were listed as associated with cytomegalovirus. A group of highly shared sequence variants was considered likely to be a technical artifact of the sequencing pipeline. A further reported finding was that TCR beta sequences accurately predicted the HLA-A and HLA-B alleles for most subjects in the first cohort. When HLA alleles, especially DR and DQ, strongly co-occurred, TCR associations were difficult to assign to individual alleles. According to a later genetic analysis, donors in an Asian-associated ancestry cluster had fewer N-insertions in productive TCRs than the approximately 700-donor mean. In a later analysis, several top co-occurrence clusters were reported to appear linked to parvovirus B19, influenza, CMV and Epstein-Barr virus. In a later analysis, the rate of TCR association differed among HLA loci, with DRB1 alleles having the most associated TCRs and HLA-C alleles having the fewest. In this cohort, only TCR beta chains were sequenced, and detectable features were limited by the absence of alpha or paired-chain data. For the cohort, immune exposure information was limited to CMV serostatus. Most CMV-associated TCR beta chains appeared to be HLA-restricted in a later analysis, and the HLA associations seemed to be driven largely by CMV exposure. In a later analysis, around 15,000 TCR beta sequences were associated with specific HLA alleles at a false discovery rate of 0.05. It was suggested by the authors that the approach could potentially be generalized to other disease states and immunological phenotypes. The classifier was reported to diagnose cytomegalovirus status with high specificity and sensitivity in both the original cohort and the validation cohort. A later analysis found that HLA-associated TCR beta chains were more clonally expanded and had lower generation probabilities than equally common non-associated chains.

Libraries were constructed by the immunoSEQ multiplex PCR assay. For the multiplex PCR, a mixture combining 60 forward primers for TCR Vbeta segments and 13 reverse primers for TCR Jbeta segments was used. The CDR3 region of rearranged TCR beta genes was amplified from genomic DNA with a multiplex PCR assay. The Illumina HiSeq System was used to sequence the amplified TCR beta libraries as 87-base-pair reads. The authors' analysis ran thus. A later analysis tallied roughly 78 million unique TCR beta chains across the 550 to 850 repertoires, and approximately 12 million of those chains were shared by two or more donors. To remove PCR and sequencing errors, raw reads were error-corrected and collapsed into unique sequences using a nearest-neighbor algorithm that merged closely related sequences. Alignment of CDR3 sequences to IMGT reference sequences was used to assign V, D and J gene segments. For a sequence to be retained, a match of at least six nucleotides to both a V gene segment and a J gene segment was required. Rearrangements were classified as productive when the CDR3 lacked stop codons and remained in frame with V and J, and all other rearrangements were classified as non-productive. Following IMGT convention, CDR3 was defined as the stretch from the second conserved V-encoded cysteine to the conserved J-encoded phenylalanine. The earlier analysis of more than 450 of the donors excluded sequences that lacked an unambiguous match to a single V gene segment. An earlier analysis of under 750 of the donors called V segments functional above 56.7% productive rearrangements and segregating when the between-donor standard deviation exceeded 5%. A statistical classification framework was built to diagnose cytomegalovirus status from the catalog of TCR beta chain sequences. In a later analysis, TCR nucleotide sequences were compared against IMGT/GENE-DB human TR gene sequences so that V and J genes could be assigned. The TCRdist pipeline was used in a later analysis to assign CDR3 sequences and most-parsimonious VDJ recombination scenarios. In a later analysis, each TCR beta chain was defined by its CDR3 amino acid sequence together with its V-gene family, and reads without a unique V-gene family were excluded. A later analysis removed several hundred highly shared, low-generation-probability nucleotide sequences to deal with suspected cross-contamination and a sequencing artifact. In a later analysis, a clonal expansion index was calculated for each public chain from normalized within-repertoire ranks of inferred template counts. In a later analysis, generation probabilities were computed using a VDJ recombination model fitted to out-of-frame rearrangements, and the results were checked against IGoR. A later analysis scored TCR-TCR, TCR-HLA and TCR-CMV co-occurrence with hypergeometric tests, applying a repertoire-size bias correction to TCR pairs. A later analysis estimated false discovery rates by permuting HLA or CMV assignments 20 times. In a later analysis, co-occurring TCRs were grouped using DBSCAN, and TCRdist sequence similarity was added for clustering within HLA-allele-positive subsets. Repertoires with fewer than 30,000 or more than 120,000 public chains, plus five repertoires with anomalous nucleotide sharing, were excluded from co-occurrence clustering. Imported from immuneACCESS, the table was reduced by TCRdb to in-frame sequences with V and J called. These copies leave out some clones; in studies compared against another copy, an unresolved V gene accounts for under half, and the cause of the remainder is not known. The D gene and trimming were derived from the DNA, and the V and J assignments and clone size from that table. Present in this sample are about 77,000 clones, 78% of which were seen just once. The ten largest clonotypes hold approximately 3.4% of the sample.

This clone was detected once. Which antigen it targets is not known. Base qualities were left out, and no much larger clone turns up one base away. The cohort comprised around 690 healthy bone marrow donors. Cohort members were all nominally healthy when sampled, although unrecorded immune exposures were likely present. The donor was CMV seronegative and belonged to the group of roughly 330 seronegative cohort members. Every donor gave a peripheral blood sample, and the peripheral blood mononuclear cells from that sample were used for TCR beta sequencing. The Qiagen DNeasy Blood Extraction Kit was used to extract genomic DNA from the blood cell samples. Trimming removed 9 bases from V and 5 bases from J; the gene matches leave 7 bases unexplained. Looking up the germline V gene (reference sequence) yields CDR1 MNHEY and CDR2 SMNVEV. From its cysteine to its phenylalanine, the CDR3 spans 16 amino acids. This entry keeps only the CDR3 DNA: 48 bases, framed from base 1.

Sequences were obtained from PBMCs. The chain was built from TRBV27 and TRBJ2-1, with 16 middle bases fitting TRBD2. The TCR comes from a man between 35 and 55 years old in good health and CMV-seronegative. The sequenced DNA is TGTGCCAGTACGGGACTAGCGGGGGGGTCTGACAATGAGCAGTTCTTC. Translated, it gives CASTGLAGGSDNEQFF.